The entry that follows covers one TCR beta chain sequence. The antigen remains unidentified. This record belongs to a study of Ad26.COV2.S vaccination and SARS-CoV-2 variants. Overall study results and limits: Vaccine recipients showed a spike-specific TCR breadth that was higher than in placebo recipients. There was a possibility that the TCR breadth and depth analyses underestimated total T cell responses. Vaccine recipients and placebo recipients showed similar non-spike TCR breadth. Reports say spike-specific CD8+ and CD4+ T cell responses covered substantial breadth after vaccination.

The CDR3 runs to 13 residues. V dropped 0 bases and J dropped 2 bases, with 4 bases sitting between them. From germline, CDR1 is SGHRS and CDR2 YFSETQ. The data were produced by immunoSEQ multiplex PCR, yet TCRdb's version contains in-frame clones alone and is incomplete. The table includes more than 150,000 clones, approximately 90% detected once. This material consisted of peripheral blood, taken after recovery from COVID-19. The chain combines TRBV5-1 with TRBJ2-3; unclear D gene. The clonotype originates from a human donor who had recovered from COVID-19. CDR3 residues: CASSLDTTDTQYF. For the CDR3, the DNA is TGCGCCAGCAGCTTGGACACCACAGATACGCAGTATTTT.